This entry describes one T cell receptor (beta chain). CDR1 LNHNV and CDR2 YYDKDF come from the germline V gene (reference sequence). The CDR3 consists of 16 residues. Trimming cost V 0 bases and J 2 bases; bases outside gene matches: 4. Using immunoSEQ multiplex PCR, the repertoire was profiled, and TCRdb retains in-frame clones only, with some absent. The table shows around 79,000 clones, with about 90% occurring only once. The sample comes from a study of technical replicates of blood from several donors. Sequenced input: T cells isolated from PBMCs. The chain has TRBV15 and TRBJ2-1; 7 nucleotides align to TRBD2. The TCR comes from a human donor in good health. Some clones in this sample may be carry-over from other donors' samples. CDR3 sequence (DNA): TGTGCCACCAGCAGAGATCTTAGCGGGCCCTACAATGAGCAGTTCTTC. Translation gives CATSRDLSGPYNEQFF.